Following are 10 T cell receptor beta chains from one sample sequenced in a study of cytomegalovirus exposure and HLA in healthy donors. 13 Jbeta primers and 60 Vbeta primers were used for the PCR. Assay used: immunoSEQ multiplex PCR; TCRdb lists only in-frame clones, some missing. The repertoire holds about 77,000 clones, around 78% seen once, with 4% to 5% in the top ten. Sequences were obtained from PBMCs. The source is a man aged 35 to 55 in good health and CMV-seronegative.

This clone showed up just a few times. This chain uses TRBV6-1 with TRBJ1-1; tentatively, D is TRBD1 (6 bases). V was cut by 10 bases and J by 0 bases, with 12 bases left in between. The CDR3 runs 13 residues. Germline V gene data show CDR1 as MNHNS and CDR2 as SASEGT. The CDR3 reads CATGWTVNTEAFF. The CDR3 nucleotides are TGTGCCACCGGGTGGACAGTGAACACTGAAGCTTTCTTT.

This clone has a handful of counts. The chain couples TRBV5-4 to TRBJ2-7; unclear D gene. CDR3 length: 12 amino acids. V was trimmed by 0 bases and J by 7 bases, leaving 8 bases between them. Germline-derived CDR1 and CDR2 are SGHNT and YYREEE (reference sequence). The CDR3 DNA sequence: TGTGCCAGCAGCTTGGGCCCCAGGGAGCAGTACTTC. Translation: CASSLGPREQYF. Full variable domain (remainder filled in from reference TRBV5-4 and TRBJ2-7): ETGVTQSPTHLIKTRGQQVTLRCSSQSGHNTVSWYQQALGQGPQFIFQYYREEENGRGNFPPRFSGLQFPNYSSELNVNALELDDSALYLCASSLGPREQYFGPGTRLTVT.

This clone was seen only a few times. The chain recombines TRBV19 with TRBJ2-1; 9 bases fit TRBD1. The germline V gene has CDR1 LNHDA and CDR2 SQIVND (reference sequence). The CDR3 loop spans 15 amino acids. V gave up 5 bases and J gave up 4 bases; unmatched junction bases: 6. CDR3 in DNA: TGTGCCAGTAGTTCCGGGACAGGGAATTACAATGAGCAGTTCTTC. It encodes CASSSGTGNYNEQFF.

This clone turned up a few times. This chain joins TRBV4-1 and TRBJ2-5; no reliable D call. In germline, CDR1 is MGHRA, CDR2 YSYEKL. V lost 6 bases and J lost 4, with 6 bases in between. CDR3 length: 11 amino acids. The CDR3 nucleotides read TGCGCCAGCAGTGAGAGAGAGACCCAGTACTTC. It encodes CASSERETQYF.

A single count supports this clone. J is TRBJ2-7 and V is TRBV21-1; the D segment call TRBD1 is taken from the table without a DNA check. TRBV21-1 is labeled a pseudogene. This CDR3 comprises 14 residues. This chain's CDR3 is CASTIPDRGREQYF. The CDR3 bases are TGTGCCAGCACCATCCCGGACAGGGGGCGCGAGCAGTACTTC.

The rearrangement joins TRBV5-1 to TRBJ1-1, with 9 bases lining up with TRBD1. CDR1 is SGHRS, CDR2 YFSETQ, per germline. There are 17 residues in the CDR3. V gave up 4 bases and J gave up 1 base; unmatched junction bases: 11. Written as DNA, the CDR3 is TGCGCCAGCAGCCCGGACTCCGGGACAGGGAGGAACACTGAAGCTTTCTTT. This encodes CASSPDSGTGRNTEAFF.

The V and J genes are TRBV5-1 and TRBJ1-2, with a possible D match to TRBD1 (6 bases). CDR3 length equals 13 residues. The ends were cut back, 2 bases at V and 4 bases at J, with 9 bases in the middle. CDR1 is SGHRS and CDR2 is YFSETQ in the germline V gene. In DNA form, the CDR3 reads TGCGCCAGCAGCTTACAACAGGGCTATGGCTACACCTTC. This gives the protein CASSLQQGYGYTF.

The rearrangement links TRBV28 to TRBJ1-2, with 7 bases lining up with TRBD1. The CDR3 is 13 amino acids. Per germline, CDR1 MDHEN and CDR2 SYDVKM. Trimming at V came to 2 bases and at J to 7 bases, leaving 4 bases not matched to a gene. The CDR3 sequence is CASSLPGGFGYTF. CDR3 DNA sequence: TGTGCCAGCAGTTTACCAGGGGGTTTTGGCTACACCTTC.

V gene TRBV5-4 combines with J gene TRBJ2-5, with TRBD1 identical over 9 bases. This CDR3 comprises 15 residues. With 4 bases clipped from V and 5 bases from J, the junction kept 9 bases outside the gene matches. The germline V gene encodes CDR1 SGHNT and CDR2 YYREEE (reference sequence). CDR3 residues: CASSNYRGLRETQYF. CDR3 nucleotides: TGTGCCAGCAGCAACTACAGGGGGCTTAGGGAGACCCAGTACTTC.

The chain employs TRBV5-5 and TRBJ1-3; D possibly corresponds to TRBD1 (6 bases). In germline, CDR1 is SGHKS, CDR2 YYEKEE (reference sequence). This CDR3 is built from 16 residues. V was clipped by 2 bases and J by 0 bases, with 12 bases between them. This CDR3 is CASSFSGTNSGNTIYF. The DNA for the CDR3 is TGTGCCAGCAGCTTCAGTGGGACAAACTCTGGAAACACCATATATTTT.